Listed below are T cell receptor beta chains from one sample, sequenced in a study of cytomegalovirus exposure and HLA in healthy donors. Method: immunoSEQ multiplex PCR; TCRdb's copy keeps in-frame clones and lacks some. The table shows tens of thousands of clones, with about 80% occurring only once. Source material: PBMCs. These receptors all come from a human donor in good health. CDR3s include the opening cysteine and the closing phenylalanine or tryptophan. D genes are given only for firm matches. Size tells how often a clone was seen (once, few, many) or the class of an expanded clone, and some rows leave it out.

d_gene | abundance | len | j_gene | v_gene | CDR3nt | CDR3aa
TRBD2 | . | 15 | TRBJ2-1 | TRBV15 | TGTGCCACCAGCAGGGGACTAGCGGGAGCGAATGAGCAGTTCTTC | CATSRGLAGANEQFF
TRBD1 | . | 13 | TRBJ2-4 | TRBV11-3 | TGTGCCAGCAGTTCGGGGACAGGAAACATTCAGTACTTC | CASSSGTGNIQYF
TRBD1 | . | 15 | TRBJ2-1 | TRBV5-1 | TGCGCCAGCAGCTCAAACGGACAGGCAGGCAATGAGCAGTTCTTC | CASSSNGQAGNEQFF
. | . | 14 | TRBJ1-2 | TRBV19 | TGTGCCAGTAGTCCCGCAGGGGTTATGGATGGCTACACCTTC | CASSPAGVMDGYTF
. | . | 14 | TRBJ2-3 | TRBV6-5 | TGTGCCAGCAGTTACAGGGACTCCACAGATACGCAGTATTTT | CASSYRDSTDTQYF
. | . | 16 | TRBJ1-4 | TRBV4-1 | TGCGCCAGCAGCCAAACTGGGGCCGGAAGGGATGAAAAACTGTTTTTT | CASSQTGAGRDEKLFF
. | . | 17 | TRBJ1-3 | TRBV7-6 | TGTGCCAGCAGCTTGGGGCCTTCTATTGACAATGGAAACACCATATATTTT | CASSLGPSIDNGNTIYF
TRBD2 | few | 15 | TRBJ2-7 | TRBV19 | TGTGCCAGTACCCCCGCCGGGACTATCCCCTCCGAGCAGTACTTC | CASTPAGTIPSEQYF
. | . | 13 | TRBJ2-2 | TRBV5-1 | TGCGCCAGCAGATCTAACTTCGCCGGGGAGCTGTTTTTT | CASRSNFAGELFF
TRBD2 | . | 16 | TRBJ2-7 | TRBV28 | TGTGCCAGCAGTTTATGGGCCGGGACTAGCGGCTCGTGGCAGTACTTC | CASSLWAGTSGSWQYF
TRBD2 | . | 16 | TRBJ2-3 | TRBV5-1 | TGCGCCAGCAGCCCAATAGCGGGGACCTCCACAGATACGCAGTATTTT | CASSPIAGTSTDTQYF
TRBD1 | . | 17 | TRBJ1-4 | TRBV28 | TGTGCCAGCTCTCGGACAGGGGGACACATACGATATGAAAAACTGTTTTTT | CASSRTGGHIRYEKLFF
. | . | 14 | TRBJ1-3 | TRBV5-6 | TGTGCCAGCAGCCCGGACACCCGGGGGGACACCATATATTTT | CASSPDTRGDTIYF
. | . | 14 | TRBJ2-1 | TRBV6-5 | TGTGCCAGCAGTTACTCATGGGGGCTCAATGAGCAGTTCTTC | CASSYSWGLNEQFF
. | . | 12 | TRBJ1-2 | TRBV27 | TGTGCCAGCAGTTCGCAGGGAAGCGGCTACACCTTC | CASSSQGSGYTF
. | . | 17 | TRBJ2-1 | TRBV7-8 | TGTGCCAGCAGCTTAGCAGCGACTCTAAGCTCCTACAATGAGCAGTTCTTC | CASSLAATLSSYNEQFF